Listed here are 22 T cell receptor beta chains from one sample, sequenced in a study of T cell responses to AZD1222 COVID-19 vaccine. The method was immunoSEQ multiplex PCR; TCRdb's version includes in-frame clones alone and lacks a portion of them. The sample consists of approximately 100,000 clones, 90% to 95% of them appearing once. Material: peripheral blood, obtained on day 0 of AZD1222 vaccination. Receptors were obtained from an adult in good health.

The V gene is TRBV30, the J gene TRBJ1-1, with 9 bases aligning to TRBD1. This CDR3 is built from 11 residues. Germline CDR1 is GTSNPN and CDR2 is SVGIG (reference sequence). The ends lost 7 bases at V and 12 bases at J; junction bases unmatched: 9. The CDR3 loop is CAFPTGGLTFF. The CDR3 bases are TGTGCCTTCCCTACAGGGGGCCTAACTTTCTTT.

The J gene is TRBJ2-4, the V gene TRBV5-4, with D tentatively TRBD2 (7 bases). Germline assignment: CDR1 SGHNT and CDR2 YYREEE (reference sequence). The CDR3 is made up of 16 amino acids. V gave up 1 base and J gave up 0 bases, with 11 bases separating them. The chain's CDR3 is CASSLYGGLAKNIQYF. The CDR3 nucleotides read TGTGCCAGCAGCTTGTACGGGGGGCTAGCCAAAAACATTCAGTACTTC.

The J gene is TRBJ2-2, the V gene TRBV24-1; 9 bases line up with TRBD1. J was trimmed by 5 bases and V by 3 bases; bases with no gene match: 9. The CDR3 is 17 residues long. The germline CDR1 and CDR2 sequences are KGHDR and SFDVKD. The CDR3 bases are TGTGCCACCAGTGATCCCCCGGGACAGGGAAATACCGGGGAGCTGTTTTTT. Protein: CATSDPPGQGNTGELFF.

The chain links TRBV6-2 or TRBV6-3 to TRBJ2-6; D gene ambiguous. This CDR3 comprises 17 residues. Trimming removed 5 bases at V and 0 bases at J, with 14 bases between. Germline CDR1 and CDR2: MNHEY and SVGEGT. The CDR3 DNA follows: TGTGCCAGCAGTACCTCGTTCCAGAGCTCTGGGGCCAACGTCCTGACTTTC. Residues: CASSTSFQSSGANVLTF.

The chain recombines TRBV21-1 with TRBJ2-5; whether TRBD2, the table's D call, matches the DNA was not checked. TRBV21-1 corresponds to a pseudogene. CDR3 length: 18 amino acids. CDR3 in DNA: TGTGCCAGCAGCAAAGGTTTAGCGGGGGGCTATAAGGGAGAGACCCAGTACTTC. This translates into CASSKGLAGGYKGETQYF.

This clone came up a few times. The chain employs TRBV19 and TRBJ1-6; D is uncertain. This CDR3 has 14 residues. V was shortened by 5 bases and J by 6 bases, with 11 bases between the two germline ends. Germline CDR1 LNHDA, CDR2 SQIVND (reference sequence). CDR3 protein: CASSLRPANSPLHF. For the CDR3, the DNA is TGTGCCAGTAGTCTGCGACCGGCTAATTCACCCCTCCACTTT.

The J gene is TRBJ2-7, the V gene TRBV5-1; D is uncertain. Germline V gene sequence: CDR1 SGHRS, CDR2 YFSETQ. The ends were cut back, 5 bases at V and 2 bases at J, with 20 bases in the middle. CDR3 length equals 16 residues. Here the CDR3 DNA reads TGCGCCAGCAGGGAAGGTACGCAATCGAGAACCTACGAGCAGTACTTC. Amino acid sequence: CASREGTQSRTYEQYF. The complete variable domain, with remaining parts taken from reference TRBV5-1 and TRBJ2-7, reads KAGVTQTPRYLIKTRGQQVTLSCSPISGHRSVSWYQQTPGQGLQFLFEYFSETQRNKGNFPGRFSGRQFSNSRSEMNVSTLELGDSALYLCASREGTQSRTYEQYFGPGTRLTVT.

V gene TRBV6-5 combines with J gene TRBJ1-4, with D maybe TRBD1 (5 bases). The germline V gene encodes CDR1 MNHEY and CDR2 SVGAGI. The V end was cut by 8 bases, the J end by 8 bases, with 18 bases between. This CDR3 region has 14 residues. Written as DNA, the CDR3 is TGTGCCAGCTGCAGGGATGGGGCTCGGGAAAAACTGTTTTTT. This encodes CASCRDGAREKLFF.

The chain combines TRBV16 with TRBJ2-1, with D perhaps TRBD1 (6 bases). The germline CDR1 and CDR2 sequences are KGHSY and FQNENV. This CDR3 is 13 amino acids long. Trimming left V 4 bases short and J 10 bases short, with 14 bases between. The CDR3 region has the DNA TGTGCCAGCAGCCCAATCGACAGGAACGAGCAGTTCTTC. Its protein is CASSPIDRNEQFF. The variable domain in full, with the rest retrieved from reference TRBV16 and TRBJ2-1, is GEEVAQTPKHLVRGEGQKAKLYCAPIKGHSYVFWYQQVLKNEFKFLISFQNENVFDETGMPKERFSAKCLPNSPCSLEIQATKLEDSAVYFCASSPIDRNEQFFGPGTRLTVL.

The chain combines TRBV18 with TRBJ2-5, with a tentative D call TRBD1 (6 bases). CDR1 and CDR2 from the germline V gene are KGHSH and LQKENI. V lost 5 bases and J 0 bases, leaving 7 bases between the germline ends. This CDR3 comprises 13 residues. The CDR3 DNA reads TGTGCCAGCTCAGACAGGTACCAAGAGACCCAGTACTTC. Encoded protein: CASSDRYQETQYF.

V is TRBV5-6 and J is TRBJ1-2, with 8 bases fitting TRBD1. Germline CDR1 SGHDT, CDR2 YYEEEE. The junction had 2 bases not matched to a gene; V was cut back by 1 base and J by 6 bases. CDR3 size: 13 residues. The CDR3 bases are TGTGCCAGCAGCTTGCCAGGGGGCGATGGCTACACCTTC. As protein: CASSLPGGDGYTF.

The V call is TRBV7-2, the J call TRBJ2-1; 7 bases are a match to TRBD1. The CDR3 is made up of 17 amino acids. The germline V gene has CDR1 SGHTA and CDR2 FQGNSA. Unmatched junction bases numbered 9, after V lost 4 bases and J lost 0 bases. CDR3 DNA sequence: TGTGCCAGCAGCTCCATGGACAGGAGGAGCTCCTACAATGAGCAGTTCTTC. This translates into CASSSMDRRSSYNEQFF.

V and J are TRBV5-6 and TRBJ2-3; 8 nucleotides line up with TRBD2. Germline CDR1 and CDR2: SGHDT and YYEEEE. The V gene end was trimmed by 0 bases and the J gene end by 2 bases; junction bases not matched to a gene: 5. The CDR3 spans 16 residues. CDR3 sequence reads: CASSLGGGSPTDTQYF. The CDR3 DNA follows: TGTGCCAGCAGCTTGGGCGGGGGGTCCCCCACAGATACGCAGTATTTT.

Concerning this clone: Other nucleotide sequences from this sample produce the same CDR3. CDR3 DNA: TGTGCCAGCAGTAGGACAGGTGGAGGAGAGCAGTACTTC. Its protein is CASSRTGGGEQYF. V and J are TRBV6-5 and TRBJ2-7, with TRBD1 matching 7 bases. Germline CDR1 reads MNHEY; CDR2 reads SVGAGI. The J segment lost 7 bases and the V segment lost 5 bases, leaving 8 bases of the junction unmatched. This CDR3 has 13 residues.

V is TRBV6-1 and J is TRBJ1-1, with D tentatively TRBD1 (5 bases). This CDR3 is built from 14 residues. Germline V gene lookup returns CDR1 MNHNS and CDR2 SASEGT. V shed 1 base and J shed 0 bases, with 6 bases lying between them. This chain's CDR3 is CASSEGGVNTEAFF. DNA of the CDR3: TGTGCCAGCAGTGAAGGGGGCGTGAACACTGAAGCTTTCTTT.

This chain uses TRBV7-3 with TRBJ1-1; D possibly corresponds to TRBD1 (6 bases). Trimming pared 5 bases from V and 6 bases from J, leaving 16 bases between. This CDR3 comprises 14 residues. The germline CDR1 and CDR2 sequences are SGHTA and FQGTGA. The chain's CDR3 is CASSPRGGAPEAFF. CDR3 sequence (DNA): TGTGCCAGCAGCCCAAGGGGGGGCGCGCCTGAAGCTTTCTTT.

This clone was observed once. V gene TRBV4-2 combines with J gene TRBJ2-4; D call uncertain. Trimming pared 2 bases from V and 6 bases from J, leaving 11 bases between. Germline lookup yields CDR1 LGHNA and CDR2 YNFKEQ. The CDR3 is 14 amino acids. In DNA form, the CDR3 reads TGTGCCAGCAGCCAAACGGCAGGTACAAACATTCAGTACTTC. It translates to CASSQTAGTNIQYF.

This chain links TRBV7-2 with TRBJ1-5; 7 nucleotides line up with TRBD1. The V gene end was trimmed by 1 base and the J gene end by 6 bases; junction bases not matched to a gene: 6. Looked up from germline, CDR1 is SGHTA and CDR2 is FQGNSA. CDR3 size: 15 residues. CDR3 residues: CASSLERGQGQPQHF. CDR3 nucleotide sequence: TGTGCCAGCAGCTTAGAAAGGGGGCAGGGTCAGCCCCAGCATTTT.

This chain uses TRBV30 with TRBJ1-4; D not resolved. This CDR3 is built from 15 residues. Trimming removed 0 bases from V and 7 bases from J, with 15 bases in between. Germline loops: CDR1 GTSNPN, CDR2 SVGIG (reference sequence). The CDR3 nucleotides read TGTGCCTGGAGTGTAGAATACGGGTTCGGTGAAAAACTGTTTTTT. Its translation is CAWSVEYGFGEKLFF. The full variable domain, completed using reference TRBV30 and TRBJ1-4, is SQTIHQWPATLVQPVGSPLSLECTVEGTSNPNLYWYRQAAGRGLQLLFYSVGIGQISSEVPQNLSASRPQDRQFILSSKKLLLSDSGFYLCAWSVEYGFGEKLFFGSGTQLSVL.

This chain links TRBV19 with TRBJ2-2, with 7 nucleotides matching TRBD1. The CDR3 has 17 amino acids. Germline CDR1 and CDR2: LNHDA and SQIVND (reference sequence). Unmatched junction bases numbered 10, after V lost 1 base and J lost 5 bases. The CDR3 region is CASSIGRMGQTTGELFF. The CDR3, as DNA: TGTGCCAGTAGTATAGGCCGTATGGGACAGACAACCGGGGAGCTGTTTTTT. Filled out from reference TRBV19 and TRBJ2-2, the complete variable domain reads DGGITQSPKYLFRKEGQNVTLSCEQNLNHDAMYWYRQDPGQGLRLIYYSQIVNDFQKGDIAEGYSVSREKKESFPLTVTSAQKNPTAFYLCASSIGRMGQTTGELFFGEGSRLTVL.

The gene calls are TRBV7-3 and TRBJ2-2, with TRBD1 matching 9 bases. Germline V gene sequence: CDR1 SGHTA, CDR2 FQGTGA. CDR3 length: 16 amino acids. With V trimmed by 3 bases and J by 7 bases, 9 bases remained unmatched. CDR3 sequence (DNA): TGTGCCAGCAGCTTCCAGATCACAGGGGGCGGCGGGGAGCTGTTTTTT. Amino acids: CASSFQITGGGGELFF. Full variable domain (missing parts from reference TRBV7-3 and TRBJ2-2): GAGVSQTPSNKVTEKGKYVELRCDPISGHTALYWYRQSLGQGPEFLIYFQGTGAADDSGLPNDRFFAVRPEGSVSTLKIQRTERGDSAVYLCASSFQITGGGGELFFGEGSRLTVL.

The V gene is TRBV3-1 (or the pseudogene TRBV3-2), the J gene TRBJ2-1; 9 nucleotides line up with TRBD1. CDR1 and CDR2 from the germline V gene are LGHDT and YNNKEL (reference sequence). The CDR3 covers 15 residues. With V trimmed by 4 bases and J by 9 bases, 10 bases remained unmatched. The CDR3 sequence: CASSLRGQGNGEQFF. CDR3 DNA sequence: TGTGCCAGCAGCCTTAGAGGACAGGGGAACGGTGAGCAGTTCTTC.